Shown below are 31 T cell receptor beta chains from a single sample sequenced in a study of PD-L1 blockade in urothelial cancer. TCRdb keeps only in-frame clones here, not all; method: immunoSEQ multiplex PCR. The table lists roughly 17,000 clones, around 90% of them singletons. Sequenced here: PBMCs, sampled around atezolizumab (anti-PD-L1) treatment. These receptor sequences come from a man aged 50-59 years with urothelial cancer.

The CDR3 here is CASSPSGSSYNEQFF. DNA for the CDR3: TGTGCCAGCAGCCCAAGCGGGAGCTCCTACAATGAGCAGTTCTTC. The J gene is TRBJ2-1, the V gene TRBV7-7, with TRBD2 identical over 8 bases. The length of the CDR3 is 15 residues. V shed 5 bases and J 0 bases; nucleotides not matched to a gene: 3. Germline values: CDR1 SSHAT, CDR2 FNYEAQ (reference sequence).

The chain joins TRBV5-1 to TRBJ1-5; no clear D gene. Trimming cost V 4 bases and J 0 bases, with 8 bases left between them. CDR3 length: 14 amino acids. From germline, CDR1 is SGHRS and CDR2 YFSETQ. CDR3 loop: CASSPSGSNQPQHF. The CDR3 DNA reads as TGCGCCAGCAGCCCCAGTGGTAGCAATCAGCCCCAGCATTTT.

The chain recombines TRBV28 with TRBJ1-5; TRBD1 aligns across 8 bases. Germline CDR1 is MDHEN and CDR2 is SYDVKM. Trimming at V came to 6 bases and at J to 3 bases, leaving 4 bases not matched to a gene. The CDR3 sequence is 14 residues long. CDR3 nucleotides: TGTGCCAGCAGAGGGACAGGTTTCAATCAGCCCCAGCATTTT. Amino acids: CASRGTGFNQPQHF.

V usage is TRBV10-2 and J usage is TRBJ2-2, with 10 positions matching TRBD2. The CDR3 extends over 15 amino acids. Trimming took 3 bases from V and 7 from J; bases not matched to a gene: 5. Germline-derived CDR1 and CDR2 are WSHSY and SAAADI. The CDR3 sequence is CASSEAGGRGGELFF. CDR3 bases: TGCGCCAGCAGTGAAGCGGGGGGGCGCGGCGGGGAGCTGTTTTTT.

V usage is TRBV10-1 and J usage is TRBJ2-1; D gene ambiguous. The CDR3 runs to 14 residues. V was pared by 1 base and J by 7 bases, with 11 bases between. CDR1 WNHNN and CDR2 SYGVQD come from the germline V gene (reference sequence). The CDR3 DNA sequence: TGCGCCAGCAGTGAGTTATTCTCGGAGAATGAGCAGTTCTTC. This gives the protein CASSELFSENEQFF.

CDR3 loop: CASSPAGGTYNEQFF. Written as DNA, the CDR3 is TGTGCCAGCAGCCCGGCGGGGGGCACCTACAATGAGCAGTTCTTC. The chain joins TRBV9 to TRBJ2-1; 8 bases match TRBD2. Unmatched junction bases numbered 5, after V lost 4 bases and J lost 2 bases. Germline V gene data show CDR1 as SGDLS and CDR2 as YYNGEE. This CDR3 contains 15 residues.

The chain carries TRBV2 and TRBJ2-1, with TRBD2 as a possible D gene (6 bases). Per germline, CDR1 SNHLY and CDR2 FYNNEI. V was shortened by 7 bases and J by 8 bases, with 18 bases between the two germline ends. The length of the CDR3 is 14 residues. The CDR3 spells CASNVASVIDEQFF. DNA of the CDR3: TGTGCCAGCAATGTGGCTAGCGTAATAGATGAGCAGTTCTTC.

The chain recombines TRBV28 with TRBJ2-7, with TRBD1 matching 8 bases. This CDR3 spans 14 amino acids. Trimming at V came to 7 bases and at J to 3 bases, leaving 8 bases not matched to a gene. The germline V gene encodes CDR1 MDHEN and CDR2 SYDVKM. In nucleotides, the CDR3 is TGTGCCAGCACGCCGACAGGGGCCTACTACGAGCAGTACTTC. This translates into CASTPTGAYYEQYF.

The chain recombines TRBV29-1 with TRBJ1-1; D gene ambiguous. The germline CDR1 and CDR2 sequences are SQVTM and ANQGSEA. The CDR3 consists of 13 residues. Deletions cut 3 bases from V and 5 bases from J, with 13 bases between. CDR3: CSVEGRSVTEAFF. The CDR3 DNA reads TGCAGCGTTGAGGGCAGGTCAGTGACTGAAGCTTTCTTT.

This chain links TRBV6-6 with TRBJ1-3; TRBD1 matches at 9 bases. Looked up from germline, CDR1 is MNHNY and CDR2 is SVGAGI (reference sequence). The junction had 12 bases not matched to a gene; V was cut back by 5 bases and J by 10 bases. The CDR3 is 15 amino acids. CDR3 loop: CASSLHPDRGPTIYF. The CDR3 DNA is TGTGCCAGCAGTCTCCATCCGGACAGGGGTCCTACCATATATTTT.

The gene calls are TRBV6-5 and TRBJ1-2, with 9 bases lining up with TRBD1. This CDR3 spans 13 amino acids. The germline V gene encodes CDR1 MNHEY and CDR2 SVGAGI. V was pared by 10 bases and J by 4 bases, with 7 bases of the junction left unmatched. Here the CDR3 DNA reads TGTGCCACCTCACAGGGGGCTGGCTATGGCTACACCTTC. Its translation: CATSQGAGYGYTF.

This clone ranks as medium-sized. The rearrangement uses TRBV9 and TRBJ1-5; D unclear. The CDR3 spans 17 residues. CDR1 SGDLS and CDR2 YYNGEE come from the germline V gene. The V gene lost 1 base and the J gene lost 2 bases, with 16 bases spanning the gap. The CDR3, as DNA: TGTGCCAGCAGCGTACTGCAGGAACCCACCGGCAATCAGCCCCAGCATTTT. It is translated as CASSVLQEPTGNQPQHF.

This clone appeared a few times. The rearrangement joins TRBV30 to TRBJ1-2; D call uncertain. V was trimmed by 7 bases and J by 1 base, leaving 10 bases between them. Germline V gene data show CDR1 as GTSNPN and CDR2 as SVGIG (reference sequence). This CDR3 spans 12 amino acids. The CDR3 nucleotides read TGTGCCTCTTGGCAGGTTAACTATGGCTACACCTTC. Encoded protein: CASWQVNYGYTF.

The chain has TRBV18 and TRBJ2-2; D gene uncertain. With 2 bases removed from V and 5 bases from J, the gap between germline ends came to 12 bases. Germline V gene data show CDR1 as KGHSH and CDR2 as LQKENI. This CDR3 comprises 15 residues. In nucleotides, the CDR3 is TGTGCCAGCTCACCAAGGCAGGATACTACCGGGGAGCTGTTTTTT. Its protein is CASSPRQDTTGELFF.

This rearrangement joins TRBV18 to TRBJ2-7; TRBD2 matches at 8 bases. V shed 3 bases and J 0 bases; nucleotides not matched to a gene: 7. CDR3 length: 16 amino acids. CDR1 and CDR2 from the germline V gene are KGHSH and LQKENI. CDR3 DNA sequence: TGTGCCAGCTCACCGGGTCGACTAGCGAGCTCCTACGAGCAGTACTTC. Translation gives CASSPGRLASSYEQYF.

This chain uses TRBV7-9 with TRBJ2-5, with D maybe TRBD1 (7 bases). There are 16 residues in the CDR3. Germline V lookup: CDR1 SEHNR, CDR2 FQNEAQ (reference sequence). Deletions cut 2 bases from V and 2 bases from J, with 15 bases between. As DNA, the CDR3 is TGTGCCAGCAGCTTAAGGCCAGGGGGGAAGCAAGAGACCCAGTACTTC. This translates into CASSLRPGGKQETQYF.

This clone is labeled large. Sequence at one end of the junction differs from germline and may be a read error. The V and J genes are TRBV23-1 and TRBJ1-5, with 10 bases identical to TRBD1. TRBV23-1 is an ORF, and what it does is uncertain. The CDR3 consists of 12 residues. For the CDR3, the DNA is TGCGTCAGCCGGGACAGGGGACAGCCCCAGCATTTT. Protein: CVSRDRGQPQHF.

This clone occurred once. V usage is TRBV10-1 and J usage is TRBJ2-7, with D possibly being TRBD1 (6 bases). Germline V lookup: CDR1 WNHNN, CDR2 SYGVQD (reference sequence). Trimming took 5 bases from V and 0 from J, leaving 14 bases between them. The CDR3 contains 15 residues. The CDR3 sequence: CASSPQGTASYEQYF. As DNA, the CDR3 is TGCGCCAGCAGTCCGCAGGGGACGGCCTCCTACGAGCAGTACTTC.

The rearrangement joins TRBV5-4 to TRBJ2-3; D gene ambiguous. Germline V lookup: CDR1 SGHNT, CDR2 YYREEE (reference sequence). V lost 3 bases and J lost 0, with 5 bases in between. The CDR3 loop spans 13 amino acids. CDR3 DNA sequence: TGTGCCAGCAGCTATCAGAGCACAGATACGCAGTATTTT. Translation gives CASSYQSTDTQYF.

This clone appeared a single time. The chain links TRBV30 to TRBJ2-2, with 7 bases aligning to TRBD1. The junction had 11 bases not matched to a gene; V was cut back by 1 base and J by 0 bases. Germline V gene data show CDR1 as GTSNPN and CDR2 as SVGIG (reference sequence). The CDR3 has 18 amino acids. CDR3 protein: CAWSGPSPDRANTGELFF. The DNA for the CDR3 is TGTGCCTGGAGTGGGCCATCCCCAGACAGGGCGAACACCGGGGAGCTGTTTTTT. Supplemented by reference TRBV30 and TRBJ2-2, the full variable domain reads SQTIHQWPATLVQPVGSPLSLECTVEGTSNPNLYWYRQAAGRGLQLLFYSVGIGQISSEVPQNLSASRPQDRQFILSSKKLLLSDSGFYLCAWSGPSPDRANTGELFFGEGSRLTVL.

This clone showed up just once. The chain uses TRBV5-1 and TRBJ1-6; D uncertain. The CDR3 loop spans 15 amino acids. Between the trimmed V and J ends, which lost 4 bases and 8 bases, there was a span of 16 bases. The V gene's germline CDR1 is SGHRS and CDR2 YFSETQ. CDR3 nucleotide sequence: TGCGCCAGCAGCCAAGAGGCGGGGAGGGATTCACCCCTCCACTTT. As protein: CASSQEAGRDSPLHF.

The V call is TRBV25-1, the J call TRBJ2-7; perhaps TRBD1 as D (7 bases). The V gene lost 11 bases and the J gene lost 2 bases, with 10 bases spanning the gap. Germline CDR1 reads MGHDK; CDR2 reads SYGVNS. This CDR3 spans 11 amino acids. The CDR3 is CAAGTAYEQYF. As DNA, the CDR3 is TGTGCCGCGGGGACAGCCTACGAGCAGTACTTC.

The V and J genes are TRBV5-4 and TRBJ2-2, with 7 bases lining up with TRBD2. Germline V CDR1 and CDR2: SGHNT, YYREEE (reference sequence). With V trimmed by 1 base and J by 2 bases, 2 bases remained unmatched. This CDR3 region has 15 residues. The CDR3 DNA sequence: TGTGCCAGCAGCTTGAGGACTAGTAACACCGGGGAGCTGTTTTTT. Protein product: CASSLRTSNTGELFF. The whole variable domain, remainder taken from reference TRBV5-4 and TRBJ2-2, is ETGVTQSPTHLIKTRGQQVTLRCSSQSGHNTVSWYQQALGQGPQFIFQYYREEENGRGNFPPRFSGLQFPNYSSELNVNALELDDSALYLCASSLRTSNTGELFFGEGSRLTVL.

The chain carries TRBV29-1 and TRBJ2-3; 9 bases fit TRBD2. Germline V gives CDR1 SQVTM, CDR2 ANQGSEA. Losses at the gene ends were 2 bases for V and 3 bases for J; bases not matched to a gene: 6. The CDR3 has 15 amino acids. The CDR3: CSVESGTSITDTQYF. The DNA for the CDR3 is TGCAGCGTTGAAAGCGGGACTAGCATAACAGATACGCAGTATTTT.

This clone occurred once. V and J are TRBV2 and TRBJ1-4; D is unclear. Trimming removed 8 bases at V and 0 bases at J, with 16 bases between. The length of the CDR3 is 16 residues. Germline CDR1 and CDR2: SNHLY and FYNNEI. Written as DNA, the CDR3 is TGTGCCAGCCAGGAAATTAGAAGTGCAACTAATGAAAAACTGTTTTTT. It translates to CASQEIRSATNEKLFF.

This chain connects TRBV9 to TRBJ2-5; TRBD2 matches 14 bases. The V and J ends lost 3 bases and 5 bases, in that order; junction bases with no gene match: 3. The CDR3 has 15 residues. The germline gives CDR1 SGDLS, CDR2 YYNGEE. The CDR3 sequence is CASSEGLAGVETQYF. The CDR3 coding sequence is TGTGCCAGCAGCGAGGGACTAGCGGGAGTGGAGACCCAGTACTTC.

The V gene is TRBV5-1, the J gene TRBJ1-2, with 8 bases matching TRBD1. There are 19 residues in the CDR3. Germline CDR1 reads SGHRS; CDR2 reads YFSETQ. The junction had 16 bases not matched to a gene; V was cut back by 1 base and J by 2 bases. CDR3 nucleotide sequence: TGCGCCAGCAGCTTGTGGGGCCGGGGACAGGTTGGGGGAAACTATGGCTACACCTTC. Translation: CASSLWGRGQVGGNYGYTF.

This clone was detected once. This chain links TRBV18 with TRBJ2-5, with 9 nucleotides matching TRBD2. CDR1 and CDR2 from the germline V gene are KGHSH and LQKENI. The V gene end was trimmed by 4 bases and the J gene end by 3 bases; junction bases not matched to a gene: 6. This CDR3 spans 15 amino acids. DNA of the CDR3: TGTGCCAGCTCACGGCCTAGCGGGGAGGAAGAGACCCAGTACTTC. The encoded protein is CASSRPSGEEETQYF.

This clone was recorded only once. This rearrangement joins TRBV5-1 to TRBJ2-1, with D possibly TRBD1 on 6 matching bases. The CDR3 covers 15 residues. V shed 1 base and J shed 7 bases, with 15 bases lying between them. Germline-derived CDR1 and CDR2 are SGHRS and YFSETQ. The CDR3 sequence is CASSLYTGCGNEQFF. The CDR3 nucleotides read TGCGCCAGCAGCTTGTACACAGGGTGTGGTAATGAGCAGTTCTTC.

The chain recombines TRBV5-1 with TRBJ2-7; D possibly corresponds to TRBD2 (5 bases). Per the germline V gene, CDR1 is SGHRS and CDR2 is YFSETQ. Deletions cut 4 bases from V and 7 bases from J, with 18 bases between. CDR3 length: 14 amino acids. CDR3 nucleotides: TGCGCCAGCAGCGCGCGGACTCCGTCCCTAGAGCAGTACTTC. It encodes CASSARTPSLEQYF.

The rearrangement uses TRBV12-2 and TRBJ2-7; whether TRBD1, the table's D call, matches the DNA was not checked. TRBV12-2 is recorded as a pseudogene. The CDR3 length is 19 residues. CDR3 loop: CASRPLPSSRGPYPYEQYF. DNA for the CDR3: TGTGCAAGTCGCCCTCTCCCTTCCAGCAGGGGGCCCTATCCCTACGAGCAGTACTTC.